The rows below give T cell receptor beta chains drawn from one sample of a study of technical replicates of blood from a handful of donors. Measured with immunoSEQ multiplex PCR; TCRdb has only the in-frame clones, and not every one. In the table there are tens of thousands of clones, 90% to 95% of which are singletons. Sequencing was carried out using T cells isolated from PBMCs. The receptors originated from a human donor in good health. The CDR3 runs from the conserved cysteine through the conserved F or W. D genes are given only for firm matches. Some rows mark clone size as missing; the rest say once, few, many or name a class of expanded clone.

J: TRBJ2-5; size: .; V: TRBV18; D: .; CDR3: CASSPTSTVQETQYF; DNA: TGTGCCAGCTCCCCGACCTCGACAGTTCAAGAGACCCAGTACTTC
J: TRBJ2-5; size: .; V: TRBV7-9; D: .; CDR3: CASSPLAQETQYF; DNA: TGTGCCAGCAGCCCCCTAGCACAAGAGACCCAGTACTTC
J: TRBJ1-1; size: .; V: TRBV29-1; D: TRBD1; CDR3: CSVGPGQGYMNTEAFF; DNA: TGCAGCGTTGGTCCGGGACAGGGATACATGAACACTGAAGCTTTCTTT
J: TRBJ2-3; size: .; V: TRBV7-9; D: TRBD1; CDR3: CASSLTGGGDTQYF; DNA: TGTGCCAGCAGCTTAACAGGGGGAGGAGATACGCAGTATTTT
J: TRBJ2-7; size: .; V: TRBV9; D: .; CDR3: CASSVLMSSYEQYF; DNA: TGTGCCAGCAGCGTATTAATGAGCTCCTACGAGCAGTACTTC
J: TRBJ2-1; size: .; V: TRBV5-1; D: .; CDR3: CASSFDGVSEQFF; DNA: TGCGCCAGCAGCTTCGACGGGGTAAGTGAGCAGTTCTTC
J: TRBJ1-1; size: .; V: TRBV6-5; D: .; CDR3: CASSLSQGTTEAFF; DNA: TGTGCCAGCAGTTTGTCCCAGGGAACCACTGAAGCTTTCTTT
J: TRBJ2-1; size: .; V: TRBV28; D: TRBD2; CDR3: CASRTSGYLVF; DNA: TGTGCCAGCAGGACTAGCGGGTACTTAGTCTTC
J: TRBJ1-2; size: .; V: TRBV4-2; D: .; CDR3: CASSQDVRDGYTF; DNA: TGTGCCAGCAGCCAAGATGTCCGTGATGGCTACACCTTC
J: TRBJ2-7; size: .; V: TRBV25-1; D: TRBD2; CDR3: CASRSTGGPYEQYF; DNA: TGTGCCAGCAGGTCGACGGGAGGGCCCTACGAGCAGTACTTC
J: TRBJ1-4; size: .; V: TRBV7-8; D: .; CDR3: CASRAGPGEKLFF; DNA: TGTGCCAGCAGAGCGGGACCAGGGGAAAAACTGTTTTTT
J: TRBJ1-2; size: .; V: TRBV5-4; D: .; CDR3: CASSPGTTYRYTF; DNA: TGTGCCAGCAGCCCGGGGACAACTTATCGCTACACCTTC
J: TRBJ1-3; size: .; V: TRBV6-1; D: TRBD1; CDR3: CASSGGQEGNTIYF; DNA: TGTGCCAGCAGTGGGGGACAGGAAGGAAACACCATATATTTT
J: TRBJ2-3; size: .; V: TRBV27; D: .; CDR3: CASSPYSTDTQYF; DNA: TGTGCCAGCAGTCCCTACAGCACAGATACGCAGTATTTT
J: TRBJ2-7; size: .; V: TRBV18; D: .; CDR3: CASSPRGSSVSSYEQYF; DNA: TGTGCCAGCTCACCCCGCGGCAGTTCCGTTAGCTCCTACGAGCAGTACTTC
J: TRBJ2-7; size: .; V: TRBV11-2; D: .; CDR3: CASSLVLGSTYEQYF; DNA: TGTGCCAGCAGCTTAGTTCTGGGCAGCACCTACGAGCAGTACTTC
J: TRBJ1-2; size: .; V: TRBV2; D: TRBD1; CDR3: CASSGIGQDYGYTF; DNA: TGTGCCAGCAGTGGGATAGGACAGGACTATGGCTACACCTTC
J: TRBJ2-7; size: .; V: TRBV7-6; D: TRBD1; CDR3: CASIPTGAYYEQYF; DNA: TGTGCCAGCATCCCGACAGGGGCCTACTACGAGCAGTACTTC
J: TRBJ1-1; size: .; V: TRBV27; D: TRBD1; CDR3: CASSLSTGGPSEAFF; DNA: TGTGCCAGCAGTTTGTCCACAGGGGGCCCGAGTGAAGCTTTCTTT
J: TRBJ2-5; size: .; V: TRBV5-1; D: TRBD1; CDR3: CASSLGQGAAQETQYF; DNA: TGCGCCAGCAGCTTGGGACAGGGCGCTGCGCAAGAGACCCAGTACTTC
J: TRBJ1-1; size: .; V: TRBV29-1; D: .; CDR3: CSVDGAADEAFF; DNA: TGCAGCGTTGATGGGGCAGCCGATGAAGCTTTCTTT
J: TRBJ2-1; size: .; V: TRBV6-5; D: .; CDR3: CASSYSGAYEQFF; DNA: TGTGCCAGCAGTTACTCAGGGGCTTACGAGCAGTTCTTC
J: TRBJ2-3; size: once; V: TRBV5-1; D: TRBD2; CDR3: CASSFKGGTSPDTQYF; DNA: TGCGCCAGCAGCTTCAAAGGGGGGACTAGCCCAGATACGCAGTATTTT
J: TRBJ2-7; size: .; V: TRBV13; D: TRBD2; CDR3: CASSFSGGAYEQYF; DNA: TGTGCCAGCAGCTTTTCGGGAGGCGCCTACGAGCAGTACTTC
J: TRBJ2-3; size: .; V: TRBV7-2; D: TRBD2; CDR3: CASSLRSGIGTDTQYF; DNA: TGTGCCAGCAGCTTACGGAGCGGGATTGGCACAGATACGCAGTATTTT
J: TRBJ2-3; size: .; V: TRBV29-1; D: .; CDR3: CSVERAGVADTQYF; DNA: TGCAGCGTTGAGAGGGCAGGGGTGGCAGATACGCAGTATTTT
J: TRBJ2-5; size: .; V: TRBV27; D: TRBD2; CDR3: CASSWAWVGGSAAQYF; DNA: TGTGCCAGCAGTTGGGCATGGGTGGGAGGGTCGGCGGCCCAGTACTTC
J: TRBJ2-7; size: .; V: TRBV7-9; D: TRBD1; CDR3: CASSLAWGQGGYEQYF; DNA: TGTGCCAGCAGCTTAGCGTGGGGACAGGGGGGTTACGAGCAGTACTTC
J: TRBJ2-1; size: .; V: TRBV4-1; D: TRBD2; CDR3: CASSQVGRLAGKQVDEQFF; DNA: TGCGCCAGCAGCCAAGTAGGGAGACTAGCGGGTAAACAAGTAGATGAGCAGTTCTTC
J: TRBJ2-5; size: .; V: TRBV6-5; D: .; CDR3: CASRRQYQETQYF; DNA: TGTGCCAGCAGAAGACAGTACCAAGAGACCCAGTACTTC
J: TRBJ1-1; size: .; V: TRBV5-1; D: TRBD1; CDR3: CASSPNGQGTYTEAFF; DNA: TGCGCCAGCAGCCCTAATGGACAGGGGACATACACTGAAGCTTTCTTT
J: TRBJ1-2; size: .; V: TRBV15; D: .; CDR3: CATSREEGRSGYTF; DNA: TGTGCCACCAGCAGAGAGGAGGGGAGGAGTGGCTACACCTTC
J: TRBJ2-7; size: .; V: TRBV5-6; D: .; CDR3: CASSLVGAYAYEQYF; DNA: TGTGCCAGCAGCTTAGTAGGGGCCTATGCCTACGAGCAGTACTTC
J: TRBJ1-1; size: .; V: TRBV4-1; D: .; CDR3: CASSQGNRVENTEAFF; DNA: TGCGCCAGCAGCCAAGGTAACAGGGTGGAGAACACTGAAGCTTTCTTT
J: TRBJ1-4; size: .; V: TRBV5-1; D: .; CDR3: CASSLGLGGIEKLFF; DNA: TGCGCCAGCAGCTTGGGACTGGGGGGTATAGAAAAACTGTTTTTT
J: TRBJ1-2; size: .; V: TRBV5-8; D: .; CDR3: CASGLSVQEDNYGYTF; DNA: TGTGCCAGCGGATTATCAGTGCAGGAAGATAACTATGGCTACACCTTC
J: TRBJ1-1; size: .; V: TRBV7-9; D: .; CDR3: CASRGGGETEAFF; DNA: TGTGCCAGCAGGGGTGGGGGCGAGACTGAAGCTTTCTTT
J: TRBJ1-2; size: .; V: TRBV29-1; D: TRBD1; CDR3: CSVVILSQGDDTF; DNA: TGCAGCGTTGTTATACTCTCACAGGGGGATGACACCTTC
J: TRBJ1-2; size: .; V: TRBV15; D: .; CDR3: CATSGGGMASEGYTF; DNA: TGTGCCACCAGCGGGGGGGGCATGGCCAGTGAGGGCTACACCTTC
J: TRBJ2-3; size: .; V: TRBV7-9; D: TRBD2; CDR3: CASSPPVAGGRDTQYF; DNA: TGTGCCAGCAGCCCCCCCGTAGCGGGAGGGAGAGATACGCAGTATTTT
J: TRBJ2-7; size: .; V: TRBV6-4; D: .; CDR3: CASGSEGLYEQYF; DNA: TGTGCCAGCGGGTCTGAGGGACTCTACGAGCAGTACTTC
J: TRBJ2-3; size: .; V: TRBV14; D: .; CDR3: CASSQDKFGITYTDTQYF; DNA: TGTGCCAGCAGCCAAGATAAATTCGGGATTACCTACACAGATACGCAGTATTTT
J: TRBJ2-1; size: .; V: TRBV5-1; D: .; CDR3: CASSTDLASSSYNEQFF; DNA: TGCGCCAGCAGCACCGATCTAGCGTCGAGCTCCTACAATGAGCAGTTCTTC
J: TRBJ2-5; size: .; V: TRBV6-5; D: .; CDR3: CASTPAVEETQYF; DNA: TGTGCCAGCACCCCAGCTGTGGAGGAGACCCAGTACTTC
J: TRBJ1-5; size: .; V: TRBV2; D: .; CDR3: CASSGGGRKGQPQHF; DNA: TGTGCCAGCAGTGGGGGGGGGCGAAAAGGTCAGCCCCAGCATTTT
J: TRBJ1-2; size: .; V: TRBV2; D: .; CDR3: CASRGSLATTF; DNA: TGTGCCAGCCGTGGTAGCCTGGCCACCACCTTC
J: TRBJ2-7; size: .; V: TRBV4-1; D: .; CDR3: CASSQGGRGQYF; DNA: TGCGCCAGCAGCCAAGGGGGGCGAGGGCAGTACTTC
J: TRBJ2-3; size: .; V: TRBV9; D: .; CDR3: CASSVAAPGSSTDTQYF; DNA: TGTGCCAGCAGCGTTGCAGCCCCGGGGTCCAGCACAGATACGCAGTATTTT
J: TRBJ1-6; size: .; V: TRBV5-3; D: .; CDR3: CARSLISALGLIPSYNSPLHF; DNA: TGTGCCAGAAGCCTCATCTCGGCCCTGGGCCTTATCCCCTCCTATAATTCACCCCTCCACTTT
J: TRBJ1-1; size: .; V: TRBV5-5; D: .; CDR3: CASSLGAHEAFF; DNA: TGTGCCAGCAGCTTGGGGGCACATGAAGCTTTCTTT
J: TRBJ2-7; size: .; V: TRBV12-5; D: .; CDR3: CASALGSGSYEQYF; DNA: TGTGCTAGTGCCCTTGGTAGCGGTTCCTACGAGCAGTACTTC
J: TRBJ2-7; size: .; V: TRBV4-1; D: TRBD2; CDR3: CASSQTSGVYEQYF; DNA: TGCGCCAGCAGTCAGACTAGCGGGGTGTACGAGCAGTACTTC
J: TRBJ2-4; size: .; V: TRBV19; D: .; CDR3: CASSSGIQGGHAKNIQYF; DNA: TGTGCCAGTAGTTCTGGAATTCAGGGGGGACACGCCAAAAACATTCAGTACTTC
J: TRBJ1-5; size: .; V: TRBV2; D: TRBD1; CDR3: CASSQYLGQGSNQPQHF; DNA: TGTGCCAGCAGTCAATATCTCGGACAGGGAAGCAATCAGCCCCAGCATTTT
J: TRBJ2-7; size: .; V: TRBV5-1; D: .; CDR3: CASSLGVSYEQYF; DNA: TGCGCCAGCAGCTTGGGTGTATCCTACGAGCAGTACTTC
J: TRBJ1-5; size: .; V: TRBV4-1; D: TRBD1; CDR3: CASSQDRFSNQPQHF; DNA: TGCGCCAGCAGCCAGGACAGGTTTAGCAATCAGCCCCAGCATTTT